The 17 T cell receptor beta chains reported below all come from one sample, sequenced in a study of blood T cell repertoires in COVID-19. Sequencing used immunoSEQ multiplex PCR; TCRdb keeps in-frame clones, though not all of them. This table holds over 45,000 clones, 80% to 85% found once. Sequenced sample: peripheral blood. Every receptor here comes from a man in his 70s with acute or convalescent COVID-19.

This chain uses TRBV11-2 with TRBJ2-7; 8 bases are shared with TRBD1. This CDR3 contains 14 residues. Looked up from germline, CDR1 is SGHAT and CDR2 is FQNNGV. With V trimmed by 5 bases and J by 3 bases, 6 bases remained unmatched. This CDR3 is CASSSGQGFYEQYF. In DNA form, the CDR3 reads TGTGCCAGCAGCAGTGGACAGGGTTTCTACGAGCAGTACTTC. The full variable domain, with the rest looked up from reference TRBV11-2 and TRBJ2-7, is EAGVAQSPRYKIIEKRQSVAFWCNPISGHATLYWYQQILGQGPKLLIQFQNNGVVDDSQLPKDRFSAERLKGVDSTLKIQPAKLEDSAVYLCASSSGQGFYEQYFGPGTRLTVT.

The gene calls are TRBV18 and TRBJ2-5; the match to TRBD1 covers 7 bases. Looked up from germline, CDR1 is KGHSH and CDR2 is LQKENI. The CDR3 length is 15 residues. With 6 bases clipped from V and 0 bases from J, the junction kept 7 bases outside the gene matches. The chain's CDR3 is CASSQNRGYQETQYF. The DNA of the CDR3 is TGTGCCAGCTCCCAAAACAGGGGCTACCAAGAGACCCAGTACTTC.

In this sample, this clone turned up once. The rearrangement joins TRBV30 to TRBJ1-1; 9 bases are a match to TRBD1. J lost 6 bases, V lost 0 bases, and 8 bases had no gene match. The length of the CDR3 is 15 residues. Germline V gene data show CDR1 as GTSNPN and CDR2 as SVGIG (reference sequence). CDR3 in DNA: TGTGCCTGGAGTGTAGGACGGGACAGGGCGTCTGAAGCTTTCTTT. Translated: CAWSVGRDRASEAFF.

In this sample, this clone turned up once. The V call is TRBV3-1 (or the pseudogene TRBV3-2), the J call TRBJ2-1, with TRBD1 matching 10 bases. Germline V CDR1 and CDR2: LGHDT, YNNKEL (reference sequence). This CDR3 has 15 amino acids. The junction had 3 bases not matched to a gene; V was cut back by 1 base and J by 6 bases. The CDR3 DNA reads TGTGCCAGCAGCCAAGTAGGACAGGGGGGCAATGAGCAGTTCTTC. Its protein product is CASSQVGQGGNEQFF.

The chain combines TRBV9 with TRBJ2-3; tentative D call: TRBD2 (6 bases). V dropped 7 bases and J dropped 0 bases, with 15 bases sitting between them. The CDR3 runs to 15 residues. Germline CDR1 SGDLS, CDR2 YYNGEE. The CDR3 DNA sequence: TGTGCCAGCCCCGTAGGTGCGGGGAGCACAGATACGCAGTATTTT. Its translation is CASPVGAGSTDTQYF.

V is TRBV10-3 and J is TRBJ1-1; D might be TRBD1 (6 bases). The V end was cut by 0 bases, the J end by 5 bases, with 7 bases between. The CDR3 totals 13 residues. Germline-derived CDR1 and CDR2 are ENHRY and SYGVKD. The CDR3 DNA is TGTGCCATCAGTGAGTCGAGGGGGACTGAAGCTTTCTTT. It specifies CAISESRGTEAFF.

The chain carries TRBV29-1 and TRBJ2-1; TRBD2 matches at 13 bases. This CDR3 region has 15 residues. Unmatched junction bases numbered 1, after V lost 5 bases and J lost 0 bases. CDR1 SQVTM and CDR2 ANQGSEA come from the germline V gene. CDR3 nucleotides: TGCAGCGTTAGGACTAGCGGGAGCTCCTACAATGAGCAGTTCTTC. Encoded protein: CSVRTSGSSYNEQFF.

The genes are TRBV6-2 or TRBV6-3 and TRBJ1-1, with 10 bases identical to TRBD1. The CDR3 length is 13 residues. Germline CDR1 and CDR2: MNHEY and SVGEGT. V shed 6 bases and J 7 bases; nucleotides not matched to a gene: 5. CDR3 sequence: CASSPGQGGEAFF. As DNA, the CDR3 is TGTGCCAGCAGCCCAGGACAGGGGGGTGAAGCTTTCTTT.

The chain uses TRBV5-5 and TRBJ1-2; 8 bases are a match to TRBD1. Germline V gene lookup returns CDR1 SGHKS and CDR2 YYEKEE (reference sequence). CDR3 length equals 15 residues. V lost 4 bases and J lost 7; bases outside the gene matches: 12. This CDR3 is CASSITGGDWVGYTF. The CDR3 nucleotides are TGTGCCAGCAGCATTACAGGGGGGGATTGGGTTGGCTACACCTTC.

This chain connects TRBV15 to TRBJ2-1; 7 bases are shared with TRBD1. There are 15 residues in the CDR3. Germline trimming cut 5 bases from V and 4 bases from J; bases unmatched to any gene: 8. Looked up from germline, CDR1 is LNHNV and CDR2 is YYDKDF (reference sequence). CDR3 sequence reads: CATSSRDRTYNEQFF. The CDR3 DNA follows: TGTGCCACCAGCTCACGGGACAGAACGTACAATGAGCAGTTCTTC.

The chain has TRBV4-3 and TRBJ1-5; D remains unclear. CDR3 length: 13 residues. In germline, CDR1 is LGHNA, CDR2 YSLEER. The V gene lost 4 bases and the J gene lost 4 bases, with 8 bases spanning the gap. As DNA, the CDR3 is TGCGCCAGCAGCCTAACTAGGAATCAGCCCCAGCATTTT. This gives the protein CASSLTRNQPQHF.

The chain is built from TRBV5-1 and TRBJ1-5; TRBD1 matches 10 bases. With V trimmed by 7 bases and J by 5 bases, 0 bases remained unmatched. There are 12 residues in the CDR3. The germline V gene has CDR1 SGHRS and CDR2 YFSETQ. The CDR3 DNA is TGCGCCAGCGGACAGGGGGATCAGCCCCAGCATTTT. Residues: CASGQGDQPQHF.

V is TRBV5-1 and J is TRBJ2-5; weak D call: TRBD2 (7 bases). From germline, CDR1 is SGHRS and CDR2 YFSETQ. The CDR3 spans 15 residues. V shed 7 bases and J shed 5 bases, with 21 bases lying between them. CDR3 region: CASRRGGPIGETQYF. The CDR3 DNA reads TGCGCCAGCCGGAGGGGGGGGCCGATTGGTGAGACCCAGTACTTC.

The chain carries TRBV10-3 and TRBJ2-2; D uncertain. V dropped 3 bases and J dropped 1 base, with 9 bases sitting between them. The CDR3 runs 15 residues. The germline V gene encodes CDR1 ENHRY and CDR2 SYGVKD. CDR3 coding DNA: TGTGCCATCAGTGATCCAACATTGAACACCGGGGAGCTGTTTTTT. Translated: CAISDPTLNTGELFF.

The chain uses TRBV5-4 and TRBJ1-2, with D unclear. The CDR3 extends over 14 amino acids. The V end was cut by 0 bases, the J end by 4 bases, with 10 bases between. Germline CDR1 SGHNT, CDR2 YYREEE (reference sequence). In nucleotides, the CDR3 is TGTGCCAGCAGCTTGGAGCCATCCGGCTATGGCTACACCTTC. Protein sequence: CASSLEPSGYGYTF.

CDR3 nucleotides: TGTGCCAGCAGCCTGGCCTCTAGCGGAACAGATACGCAGTATTTT. Encoded protein: CASSLASSGTDTQYF. The V gene is TRBV7-8, the J gene TRBJ2-3, with 7 bases fitting TRBD2. The V and J ends lost 5 bases and 3 bases, in that order; junction bases with no gene match: 8. The CDR3 extends over 15 amino acids. Germline CDR1 and CDR2: SGHVS and FQNEAQ.

The rearrangement uses TRBV7-2 and TRBJ2-1, with 8 bases aligning to TRBD2. CDR3 length equals 18 residues. V lost 1 base to trimming and J lost 9 bases; unmatched junction nucleotides: 17. The V gene's germline CDR1 is SGHTA and CDR2 FQGNSA. As DNA, the CDR3 is TGTGCCAGCAGCTTAGTTCTTAGGCGGCGGGAGGCCCGGGTTGAGCAGTTCTTC. It yields the protein CASSLVLRRREARVEQFF.